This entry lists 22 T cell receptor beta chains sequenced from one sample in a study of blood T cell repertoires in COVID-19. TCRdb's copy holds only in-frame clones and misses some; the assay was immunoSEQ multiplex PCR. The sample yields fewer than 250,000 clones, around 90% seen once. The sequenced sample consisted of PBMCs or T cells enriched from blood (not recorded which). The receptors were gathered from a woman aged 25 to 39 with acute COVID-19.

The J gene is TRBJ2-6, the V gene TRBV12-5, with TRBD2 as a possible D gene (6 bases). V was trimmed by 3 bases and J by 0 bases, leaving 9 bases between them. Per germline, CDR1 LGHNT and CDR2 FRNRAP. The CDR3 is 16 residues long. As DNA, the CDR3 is TGTGCTAGTGGTTTCACGACTAGCTCTGGGGCCAACGTCCTGACTTTC. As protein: CASGFTTSSGANVLTF.

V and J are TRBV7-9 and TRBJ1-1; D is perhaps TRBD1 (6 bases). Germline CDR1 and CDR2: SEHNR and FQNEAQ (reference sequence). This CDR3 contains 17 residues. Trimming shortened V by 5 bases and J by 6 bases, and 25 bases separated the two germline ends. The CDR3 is CASSVRPILDSQAEAFF. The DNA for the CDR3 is TGTGCCAGCAGCGTGCGTCCAATCCTGGACAGCCAGGCTGAAGCTTTCTTT.

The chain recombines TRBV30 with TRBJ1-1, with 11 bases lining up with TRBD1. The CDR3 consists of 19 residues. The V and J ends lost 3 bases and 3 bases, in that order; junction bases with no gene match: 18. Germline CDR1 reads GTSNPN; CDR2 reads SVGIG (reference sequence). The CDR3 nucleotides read TGTGCCTGGAGCCCCTTCCGGGACAGGGGGGCCGAAAGGGACACTGAAGCTTTCTTT. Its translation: CAWSPFRDRGAERDTEAFF.

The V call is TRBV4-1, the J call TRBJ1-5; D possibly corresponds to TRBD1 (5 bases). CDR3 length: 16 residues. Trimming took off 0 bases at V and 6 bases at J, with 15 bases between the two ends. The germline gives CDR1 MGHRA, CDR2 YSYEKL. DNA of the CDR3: TGCGCCAGCAGCCAAGATGGAGGGGTGGGGGTTCAGCCCCAGCATTTT. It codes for CASSQDGGVGVQPQHF.

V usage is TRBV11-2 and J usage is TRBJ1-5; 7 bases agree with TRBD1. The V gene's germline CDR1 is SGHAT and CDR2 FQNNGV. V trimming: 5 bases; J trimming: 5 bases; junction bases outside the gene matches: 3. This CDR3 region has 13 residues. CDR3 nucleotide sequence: TGTGCCAGCAGCAGGGGGCCGGATCAGCCCCAGCATTTT. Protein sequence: CASSRGPDQPQHF.

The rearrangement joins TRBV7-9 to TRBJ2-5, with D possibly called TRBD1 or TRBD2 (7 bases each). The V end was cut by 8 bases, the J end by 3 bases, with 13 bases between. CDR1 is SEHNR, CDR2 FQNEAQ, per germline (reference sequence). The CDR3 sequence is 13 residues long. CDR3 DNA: TGTGCCAGCTCCAGGGGGGGAAAAGAGACCCAGTACTTC. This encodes CASSRGGKETQYF.

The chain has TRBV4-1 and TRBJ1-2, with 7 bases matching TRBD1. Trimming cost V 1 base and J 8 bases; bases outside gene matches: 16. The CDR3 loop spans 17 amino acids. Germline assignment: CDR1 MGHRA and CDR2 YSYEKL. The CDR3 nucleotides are TGCGCCAGCAGCCAAGGGGGTCAGGGGGAGCGGGCAAGAGGCTACACCTTC. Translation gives CASSQGGQGERARGYTF.

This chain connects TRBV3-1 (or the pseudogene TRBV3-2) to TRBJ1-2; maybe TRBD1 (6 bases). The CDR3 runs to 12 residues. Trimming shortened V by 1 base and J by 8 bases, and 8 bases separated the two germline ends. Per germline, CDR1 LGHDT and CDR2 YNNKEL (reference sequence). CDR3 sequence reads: CASSQAGEGYTF. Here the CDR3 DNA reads TGTGCCAGCAGCCAAGCAGGGGAAGGCTACACCTTC.

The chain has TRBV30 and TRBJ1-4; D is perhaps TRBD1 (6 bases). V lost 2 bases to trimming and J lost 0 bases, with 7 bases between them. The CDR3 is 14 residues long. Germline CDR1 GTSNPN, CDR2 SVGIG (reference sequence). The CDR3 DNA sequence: TGTGCCTGGAGTAGGGGGTCAACTAATGAAAAACTGTTTTTT. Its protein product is CAWSRGSTNEKLFF.

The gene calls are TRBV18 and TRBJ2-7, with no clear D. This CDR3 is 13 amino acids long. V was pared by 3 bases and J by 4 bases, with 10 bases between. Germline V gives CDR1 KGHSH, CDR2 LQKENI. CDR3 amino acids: CASSPLGDYEQYF. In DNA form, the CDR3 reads TGTGCCAGCTCACCCCTGGGCGATTACGAGCAGTACTTC. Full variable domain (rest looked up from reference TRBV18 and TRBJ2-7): NAGVMQNPRHLVRRRGQEARLRCSPMKGHSHVYWYRQLPEEGLKFMVYLQKENIIDESGMPKERFSAEFPKEGPSILRIQQVVRGDSAAYFCASSPLGDYEQYFGPGTRLTVT.

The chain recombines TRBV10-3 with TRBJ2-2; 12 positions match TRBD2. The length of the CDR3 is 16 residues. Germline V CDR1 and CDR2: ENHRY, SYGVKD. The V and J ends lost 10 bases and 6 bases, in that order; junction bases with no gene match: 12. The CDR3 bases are TGTGCCACCCAACTAGCGGGGGGCTCATCCGCCGGGGAGCTGTTTTTT. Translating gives CATQLAGGSSAGELFF.

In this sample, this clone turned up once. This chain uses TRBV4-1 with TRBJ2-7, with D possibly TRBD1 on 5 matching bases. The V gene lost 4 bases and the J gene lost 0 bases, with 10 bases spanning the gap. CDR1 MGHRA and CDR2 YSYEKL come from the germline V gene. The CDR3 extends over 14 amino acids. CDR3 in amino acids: CASSPTASSYEQYF. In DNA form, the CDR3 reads TGCGCCAGCAGCCCGACAGCGAGCTCCTACGAGCAGTACTTC.

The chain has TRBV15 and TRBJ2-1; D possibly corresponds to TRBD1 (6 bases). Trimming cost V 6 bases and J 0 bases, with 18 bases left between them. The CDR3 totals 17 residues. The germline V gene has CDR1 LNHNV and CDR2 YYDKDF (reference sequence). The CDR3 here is CATRDRTKGGSYNEQFF. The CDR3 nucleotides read TGTGCCACCAGAGACAGGACAAAAGGGGGCTCCTACAATGAGCAGTTCTTC.

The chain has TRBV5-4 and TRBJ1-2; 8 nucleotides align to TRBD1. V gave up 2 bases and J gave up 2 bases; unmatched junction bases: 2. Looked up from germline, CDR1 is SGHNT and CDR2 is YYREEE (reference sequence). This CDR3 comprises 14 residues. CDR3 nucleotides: TGTGCCAGCAGCTTAAGGGACAGGAACTATGGCTACACCTTC. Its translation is CASSLRDRNYGYTF.

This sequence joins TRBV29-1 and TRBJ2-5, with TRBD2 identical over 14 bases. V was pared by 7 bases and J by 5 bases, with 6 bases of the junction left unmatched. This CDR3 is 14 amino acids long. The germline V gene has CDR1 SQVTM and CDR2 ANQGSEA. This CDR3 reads CSGGTSGGLETQYF. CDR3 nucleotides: TGCAGCGGGGGGACTAGCGGGGGCTTGGAGACCCAGTACTTC.

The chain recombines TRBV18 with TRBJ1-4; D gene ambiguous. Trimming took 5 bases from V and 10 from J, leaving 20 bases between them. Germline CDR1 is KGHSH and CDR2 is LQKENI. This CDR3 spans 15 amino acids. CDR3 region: CASSAGRGRIVKLFF. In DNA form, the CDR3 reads TGTGCCAGCTCAGCCGGGCGAGGGAGGATTGTAAAACTGTTTTTT.

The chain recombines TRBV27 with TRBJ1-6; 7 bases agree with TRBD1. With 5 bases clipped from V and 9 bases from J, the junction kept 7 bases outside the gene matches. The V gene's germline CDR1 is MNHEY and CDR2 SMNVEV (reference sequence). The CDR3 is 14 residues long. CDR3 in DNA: TGTGCCAGCAGTCCGCTAGGGGGCGGTTCACCCCTCCACTTT. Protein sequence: CASSPLGGGSPLHF.

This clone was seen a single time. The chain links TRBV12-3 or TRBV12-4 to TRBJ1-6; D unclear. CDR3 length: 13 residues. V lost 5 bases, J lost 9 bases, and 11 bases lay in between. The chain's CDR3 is CASSVTETSPLHF. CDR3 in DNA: TGTGCCAGCAGTGTTACAGAAACTTCACCCCTCCACTTT.

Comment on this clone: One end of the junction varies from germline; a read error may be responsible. The CDR3 DNA follows: TGTGCCAGCAGGGAAGTAGATTATGGCTACACCTTC. It yields the protein CASREVDYGYTF. The chain joins TRBV2 to TRBJ1-2; D gene unclear. Germline loops: CDR1 SNHLY, CDR2 FYNNEI. The CDR3 has 12 amino acids.

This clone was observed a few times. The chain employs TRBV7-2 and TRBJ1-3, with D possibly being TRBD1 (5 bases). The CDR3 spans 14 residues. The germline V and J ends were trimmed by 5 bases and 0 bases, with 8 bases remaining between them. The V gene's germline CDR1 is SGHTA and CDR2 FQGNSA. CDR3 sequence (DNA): TGTGCCAGCAGCCCGACAGTCTCTGGAAACACCATATATTTT. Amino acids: CASSPTVSGNTIYF.

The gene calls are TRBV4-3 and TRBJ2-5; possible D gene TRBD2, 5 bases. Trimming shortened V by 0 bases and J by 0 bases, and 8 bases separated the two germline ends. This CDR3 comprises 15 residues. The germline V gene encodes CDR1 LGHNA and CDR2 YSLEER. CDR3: CASSQDQDYQETQYF. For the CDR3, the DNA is TGCGCCAGCAGCCAAGATCAGGACTACCAAGAGACCCAGTACTTC.

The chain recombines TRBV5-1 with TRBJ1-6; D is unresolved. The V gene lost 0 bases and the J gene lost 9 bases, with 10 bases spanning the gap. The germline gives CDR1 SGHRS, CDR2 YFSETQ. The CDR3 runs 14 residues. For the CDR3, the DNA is TGCGCCAGCAGCTTGGGCCGGCGGGTTTCACCCCTCCACTTT. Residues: CASSLGRRVSPLHF.